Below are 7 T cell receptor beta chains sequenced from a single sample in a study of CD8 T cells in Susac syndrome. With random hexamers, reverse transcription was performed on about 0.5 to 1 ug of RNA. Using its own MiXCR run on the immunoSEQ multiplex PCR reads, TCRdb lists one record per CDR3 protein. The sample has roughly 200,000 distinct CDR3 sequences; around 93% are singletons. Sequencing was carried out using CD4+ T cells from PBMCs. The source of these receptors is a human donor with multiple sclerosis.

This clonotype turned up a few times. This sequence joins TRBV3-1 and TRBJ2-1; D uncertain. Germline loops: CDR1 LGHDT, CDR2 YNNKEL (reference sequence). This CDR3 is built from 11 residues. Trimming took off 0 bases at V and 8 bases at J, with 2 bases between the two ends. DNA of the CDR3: TGTGCCAGCAGCCAAGATCATGAGCAGTTCTTC. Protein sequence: CASSQDHEQFF.

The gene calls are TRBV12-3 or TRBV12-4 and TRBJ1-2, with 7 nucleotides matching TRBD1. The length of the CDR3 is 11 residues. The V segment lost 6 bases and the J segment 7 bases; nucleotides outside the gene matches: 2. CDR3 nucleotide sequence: TGTGCCAGCAGGTCAGGGGGTGGCTACACCTTC. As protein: CASRSGGGYTF.

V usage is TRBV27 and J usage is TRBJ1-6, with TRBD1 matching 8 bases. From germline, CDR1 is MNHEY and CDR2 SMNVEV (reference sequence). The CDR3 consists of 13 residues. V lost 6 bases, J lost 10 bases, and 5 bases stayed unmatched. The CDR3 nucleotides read TGTGCCAGCAGATCTGACAGGGGATCACCCCTCCACTTT. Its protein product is CASRSDRGSPLHF.

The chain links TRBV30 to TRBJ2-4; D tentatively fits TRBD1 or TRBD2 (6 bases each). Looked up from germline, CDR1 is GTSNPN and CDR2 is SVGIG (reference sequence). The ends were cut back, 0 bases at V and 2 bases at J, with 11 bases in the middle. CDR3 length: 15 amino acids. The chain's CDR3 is CAWSVGGGTKNIQYF. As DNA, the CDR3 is TGTGCCTGGAGTGTTGGAGGGGGGACCAAAAACATTCAGTACTTC.

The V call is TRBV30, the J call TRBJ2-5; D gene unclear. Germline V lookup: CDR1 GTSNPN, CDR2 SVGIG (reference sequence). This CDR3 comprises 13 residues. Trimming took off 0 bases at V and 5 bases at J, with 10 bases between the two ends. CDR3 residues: CAWSVSPLETQYF. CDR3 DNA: TGTGCCTGGAGTGTATCCCCGTTGGAGACCCAGTACTTC.

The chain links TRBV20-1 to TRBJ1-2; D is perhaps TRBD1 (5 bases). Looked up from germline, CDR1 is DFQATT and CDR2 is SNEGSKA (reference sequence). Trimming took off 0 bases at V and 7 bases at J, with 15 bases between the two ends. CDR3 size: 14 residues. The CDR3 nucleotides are TGCAGTGCTAGAGATACCCGGACACCGATTGGCTACACCTTC. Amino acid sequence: CSARDTRTPIGYTF.

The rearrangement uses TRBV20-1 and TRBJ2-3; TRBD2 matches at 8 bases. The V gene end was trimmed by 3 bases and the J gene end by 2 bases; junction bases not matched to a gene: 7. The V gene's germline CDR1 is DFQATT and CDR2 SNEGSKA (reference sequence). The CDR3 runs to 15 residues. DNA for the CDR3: TGCAGTGCTAGGCCTCTAGCGGGTGACACAGATACGCAGTATTTT. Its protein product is CSARPLAGDTDTQYF.